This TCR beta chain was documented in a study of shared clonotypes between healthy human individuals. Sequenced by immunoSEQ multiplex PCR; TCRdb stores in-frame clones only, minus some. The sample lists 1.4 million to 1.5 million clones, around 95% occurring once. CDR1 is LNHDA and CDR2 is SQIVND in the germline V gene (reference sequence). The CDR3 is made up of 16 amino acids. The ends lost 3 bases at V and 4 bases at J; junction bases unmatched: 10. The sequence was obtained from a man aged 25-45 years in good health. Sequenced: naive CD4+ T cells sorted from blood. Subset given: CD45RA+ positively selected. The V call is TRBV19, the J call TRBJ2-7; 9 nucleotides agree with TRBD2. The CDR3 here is CASSIRGPSGIYEQYF. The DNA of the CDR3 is TGTGCCAGTAGTATCCGGGGGCCTAGCGGGATTTACGAGCAGTACTTC.